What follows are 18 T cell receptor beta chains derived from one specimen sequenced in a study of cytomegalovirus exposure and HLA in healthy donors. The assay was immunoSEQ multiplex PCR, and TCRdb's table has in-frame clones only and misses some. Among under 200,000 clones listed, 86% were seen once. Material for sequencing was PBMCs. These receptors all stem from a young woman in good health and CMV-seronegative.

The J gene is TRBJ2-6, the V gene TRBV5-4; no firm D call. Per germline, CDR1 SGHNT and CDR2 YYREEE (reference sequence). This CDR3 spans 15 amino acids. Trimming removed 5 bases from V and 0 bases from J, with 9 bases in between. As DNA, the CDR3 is TGTGCCAGCAGAATGACGGGCTCTGGGGCCAACGTCCTGACTTTC. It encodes CASRMTGSGANVLTF.

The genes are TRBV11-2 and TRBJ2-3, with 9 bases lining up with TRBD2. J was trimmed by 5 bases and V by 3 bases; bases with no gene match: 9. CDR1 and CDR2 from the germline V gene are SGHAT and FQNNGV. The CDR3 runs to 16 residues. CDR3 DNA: TGTGCCAGCAGCTTTGGCGGGAGGGCCCGCGGAGATACGCAGTATTTT. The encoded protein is CASSFGGRARGDTQYF. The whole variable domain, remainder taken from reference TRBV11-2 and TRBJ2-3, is EAGVAQSPRYKIIEKRQSVAFWCNPISGHATLYWYQQILGQGPKLLIQFQNNGVVDDSQLPKDRFSAERLKGVDSTLKIQPAKLEDSAVYLCASSFGGRARGDTQYFGPGTRLTVL.

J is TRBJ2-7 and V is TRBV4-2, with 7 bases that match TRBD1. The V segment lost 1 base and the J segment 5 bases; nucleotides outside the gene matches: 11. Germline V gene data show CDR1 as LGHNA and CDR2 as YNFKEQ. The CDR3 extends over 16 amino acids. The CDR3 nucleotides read TGTGCCAGCAGCCAAGGCGCCACAGGGGAAAGGGACGAGCAGTACTTC. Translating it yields CASSQGATGERDEQYF.

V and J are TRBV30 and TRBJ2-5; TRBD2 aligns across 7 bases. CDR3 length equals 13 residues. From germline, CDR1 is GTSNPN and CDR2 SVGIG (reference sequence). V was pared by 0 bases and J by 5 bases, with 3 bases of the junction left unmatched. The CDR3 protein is CAWSVQLAETQYF. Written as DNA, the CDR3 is TGTGCCTGGAGTGTACAACTAGCGGAGACCCAGTACTTC.

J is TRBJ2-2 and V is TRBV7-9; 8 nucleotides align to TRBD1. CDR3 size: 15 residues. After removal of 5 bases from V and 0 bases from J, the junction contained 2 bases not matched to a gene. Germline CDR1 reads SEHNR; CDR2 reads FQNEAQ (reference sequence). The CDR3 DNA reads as TGTGCCAGCAGCGGACAGGGACCGAACACCGGGGAGCTGTTTTTT. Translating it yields CASSGQGPNTGELFF.

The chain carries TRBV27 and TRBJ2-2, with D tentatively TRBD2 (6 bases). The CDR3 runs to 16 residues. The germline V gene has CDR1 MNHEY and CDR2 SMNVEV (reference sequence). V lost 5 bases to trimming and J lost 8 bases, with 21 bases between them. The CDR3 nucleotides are TGTGCCAGCAGTCCCCTGGGACTTGATGGGCGGGGGGAGCTGTTTTTT. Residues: CASSPLGLDGRGELFF.

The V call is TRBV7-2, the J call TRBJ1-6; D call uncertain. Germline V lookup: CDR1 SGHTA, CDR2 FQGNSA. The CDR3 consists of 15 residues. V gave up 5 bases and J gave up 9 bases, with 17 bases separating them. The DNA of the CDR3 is TGTGCCAGCAGCCCAAGGGCCACCGCGGGTTCACCCCTCCACTTT. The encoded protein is CASSPRATAGSPLHF.

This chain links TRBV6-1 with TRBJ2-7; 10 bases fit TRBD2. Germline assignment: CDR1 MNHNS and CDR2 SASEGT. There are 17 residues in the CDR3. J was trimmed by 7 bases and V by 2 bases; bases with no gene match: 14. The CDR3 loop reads CASSESSGGTTRGEQYF. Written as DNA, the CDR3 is TGTGCCAGCAGTGAATCTAGCGGGGGAACTACGCGGGGGGAGCAGTACTTC.

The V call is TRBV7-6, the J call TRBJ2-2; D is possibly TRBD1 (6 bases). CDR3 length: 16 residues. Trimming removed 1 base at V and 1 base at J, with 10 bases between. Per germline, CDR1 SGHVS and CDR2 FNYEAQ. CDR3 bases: TGTGCCAGCAGCTTAGGTTCAGGGGAGAACACCGGGGAGCTGTTTTTT. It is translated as CASSLGSGENTGELFF.

The DNA of the CDR3 is TGTGCCAGTAGCTCCCTAGCGGGAAACTCCTACGAGCAGTACTTC. Its translation is CASSSLAGNSYEQYF. This chain joins TRBV19 and TRBJ2-7; TRBD2 matches at 9 bases. Germline V gene sequence: CDR1 LNHDA, CDR2 SQIVND (reference sequence). The J segment lost 0 bases and the V segment lost 6 bases, leaving 6 bases of the junction unmatched. The CDR3 runs to 15 residues.

CDR3 nucleotides: TGTGCCAGTAGTTGGGGGGGCGCGAGGGACGAGCAGTACTTC. It encodes CASSWGGARDEQYF. The chain links TRBV19 to TRBJ2-7; D possibly corresponds to TRBD2 (7 bases). Trimming left V 5 bases short and J 5 bases short, with 16 bases between. Germline V lookup: CDR1 LNHDA, CDR2 SQIVND (reference sequence). The CDR3 contains 14 residues.

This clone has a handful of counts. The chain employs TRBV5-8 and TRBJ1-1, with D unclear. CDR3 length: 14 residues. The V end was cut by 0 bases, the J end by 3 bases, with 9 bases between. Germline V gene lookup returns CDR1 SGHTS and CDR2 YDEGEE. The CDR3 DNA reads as TGTGCCAGCAGCTTGGTACGCGAATACACTGAAGCTTTCTTT. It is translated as CASSLVREYTEAFF.

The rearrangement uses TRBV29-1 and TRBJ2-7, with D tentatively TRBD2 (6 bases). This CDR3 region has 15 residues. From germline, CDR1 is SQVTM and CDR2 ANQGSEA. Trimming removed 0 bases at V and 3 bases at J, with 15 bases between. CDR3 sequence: CSVEDLEGVNYEQYF. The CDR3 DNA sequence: TGCAGCGTTGAAGATCTGGAGGGAGTGAACTACGAGCAGTACTTC.

The CDR3 bases are TGTGCCAGCAGCTCCTCAGGGGGCAACCCCTATGGCTACACCTTC. Its translation: CASSSSGGNPYGYTF. The chain couples TRBV7-8 to TRBJ1-2; 8 bases match TRBD1. This CDR3 spans 15 amino acids. The germline V gene encodes CDR1 SGHVS and CDR2 FQNEAQ. After removal of 4 bases from V and 4 bases from J, the junction contained 8 bases not matched to a gene.

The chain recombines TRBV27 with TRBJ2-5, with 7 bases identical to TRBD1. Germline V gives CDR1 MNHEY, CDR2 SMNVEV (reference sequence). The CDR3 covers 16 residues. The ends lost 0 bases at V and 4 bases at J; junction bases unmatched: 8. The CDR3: CASSLSPGTVLETQYF. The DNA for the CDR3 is TGTGCCAGCAGTTTATCCCCCGGGACAGTTTTAGAGACCCAGTACTTC.

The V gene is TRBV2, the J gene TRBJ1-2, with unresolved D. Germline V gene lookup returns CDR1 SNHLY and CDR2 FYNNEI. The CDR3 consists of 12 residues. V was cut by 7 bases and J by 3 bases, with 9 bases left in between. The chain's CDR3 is CASIKDYYGYTF. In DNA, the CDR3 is TGTGCCAGCATTAAGGACTACTATGGCTACACCTTC.

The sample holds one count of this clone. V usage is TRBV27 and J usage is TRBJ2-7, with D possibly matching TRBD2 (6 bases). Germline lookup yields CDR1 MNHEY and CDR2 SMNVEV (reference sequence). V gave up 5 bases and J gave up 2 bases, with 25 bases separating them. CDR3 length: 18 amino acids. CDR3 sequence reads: CASSPRIVRGSSTYEQYF. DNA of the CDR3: TGTGCCAGCAGTCCTCGGATTGTACGGGGGTCAAGCACCTACGAGCAGTACTTC.

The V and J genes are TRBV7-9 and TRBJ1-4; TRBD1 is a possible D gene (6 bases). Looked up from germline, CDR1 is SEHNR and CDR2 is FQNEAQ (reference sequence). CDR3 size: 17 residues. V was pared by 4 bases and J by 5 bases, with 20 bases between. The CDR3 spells CASSSVRAGAANEKLFF. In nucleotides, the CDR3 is TGTGCCAGCAGCTCCGTTAGGGCAGGGGCGGCAAATGAAAAACTGTTTTTT.